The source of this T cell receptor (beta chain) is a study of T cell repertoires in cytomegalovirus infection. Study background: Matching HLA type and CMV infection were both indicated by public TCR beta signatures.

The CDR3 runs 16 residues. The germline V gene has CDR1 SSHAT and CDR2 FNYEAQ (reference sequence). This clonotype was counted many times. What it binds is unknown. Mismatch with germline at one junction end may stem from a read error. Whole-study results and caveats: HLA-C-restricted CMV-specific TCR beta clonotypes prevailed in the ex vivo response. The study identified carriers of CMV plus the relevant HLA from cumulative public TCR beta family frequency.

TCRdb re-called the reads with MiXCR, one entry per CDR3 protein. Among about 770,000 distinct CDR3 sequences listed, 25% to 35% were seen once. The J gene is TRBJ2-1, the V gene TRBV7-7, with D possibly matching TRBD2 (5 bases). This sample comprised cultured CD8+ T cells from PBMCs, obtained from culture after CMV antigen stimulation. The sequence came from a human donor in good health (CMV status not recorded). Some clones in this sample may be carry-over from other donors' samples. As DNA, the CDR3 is TGTGCTAGCACCCCTCTAAGAGGGAGAGAACAATGGGAGCAGTTCTTC. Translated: CASTPLRGREQWEQFF.